The T cell receptor beta chain described here comes from a study of blood T cell repertoires in COVID-19 (dated by TCRdb to between 2020 and 2021). About the full investigation: Collaborator samples came from the United States, Italy and Spain and covered acute and convalescent phases of COVID-19. The material from the prospective study consisted of cDNA or gDNA derived from T cells, B-cell-depleted T cells, or PBMCs. Deeply sampled blood TCRbeta repertoires from subjects exposed to, actively infected with, or recovered from COVID-19 were included in the dataset. The repertoires were released in a freely available public database intended as a resource for research on the immune response to SARS-CoV-2. The samples were drawn from the first 160 participants of the ongoing ImmuneRACE study and from 1,200 or so subjects provided by 6 global collaborators. Nearly every sample came with metadata listing a de-identified subject ID, COVID-19 status, age in years and sex. HLA class I and class II types, where available, came from metadata supplied by the sample provider rather than from assay-based typing.

Beyond this particular receptor, the publication reports: Clinical and demographic metadata were provided uncurated, with the amount varying by source and participant.

Collaborating institutions collected whole blood in K2EDTA tubes following their own protocols. For TCRbeta analysis, collaborator samples were shipped as frozen whole blood, as isolated PBMCs, or as DNA extracted from either sample type. The CDR3 goes from the cysteine to the phenylalanine over 15 residues. Only the CDR3 region is kept as DNA, spanning 45 bases read in frame from base 1. V sheds 6 bases and J sheds 2 bases, leaving 16 bases between their ends. CDR1 and CDR2, looked up from the germline V gene, are MDHEN and SYDVKM. TCRbeta CDR3 regions were amplified from genomic DNA by means of the immunoSEQ Assay, a bias-controlled multiplex PCR. Regarding the original processing steps: The number of nucleated cells in each sample was estimated by amplification of reference gene primers within the assay. To quantify the absolute abundance of each unique TCRbeta CDR3 rearrangement, sequence reads were collapsed and filtered. For each sample, productive Simpson clonality was calculated as the square root of Simpson's diversity index over productive rearrangements. The table was pulled from immuneACCESS by TCRdb, which kept in-frame rearrangements only. Such tables lose some clones; where checked, under half of the loss comes from unresolved V genes, and the rest has no known cause. That table supplies the V and J calls and clone size; D and trimming were determined from the DNA. In this sample the table shows under 100,000 clones, 87% of which occur a single time. About a sixth of the sample is taken by the ten largest.

Notes on this clone: This clone's antigen is unknown. No per-base quality is available; no much larger clone lies one base away.

Rearrangement joined TRBV28 to TRBJ1-2, with the D gene too uncertain to name. Sequenced input: peripheral blood. The source is a human donor in a cohort sampled during active COVID-19. The CDR3 region has the sequence CASRFRDPPNYGYTF. The DNA sequence reads TGTGCCAGCAGGTTCCGGGATCCGCCGAACTATGGCTACACCTTC.